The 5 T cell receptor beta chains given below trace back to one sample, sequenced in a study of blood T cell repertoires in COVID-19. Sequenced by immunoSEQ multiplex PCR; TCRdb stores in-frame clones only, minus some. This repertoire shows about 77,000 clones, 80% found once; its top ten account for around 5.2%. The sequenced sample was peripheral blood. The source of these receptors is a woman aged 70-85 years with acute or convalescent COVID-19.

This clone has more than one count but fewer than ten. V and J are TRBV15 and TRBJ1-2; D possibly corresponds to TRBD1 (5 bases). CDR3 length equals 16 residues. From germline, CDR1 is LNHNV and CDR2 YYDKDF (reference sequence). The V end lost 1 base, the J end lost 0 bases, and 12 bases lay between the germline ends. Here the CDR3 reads CATSRAAGGANYGYTF. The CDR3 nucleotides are TGTGCCACCAGCAGAGCGGCCGGGGGTGCTAACTATGGCTACACCTTC.

CDR3 loop: CATSRDSNIYTQYF. The CDR3 nucleotides read TGTGCCACCAGCAGAGATTCGAACATCTATACGCAGTATTTT. The chain links TRBV15 to TRBJ2-3; D not certain. This CDR3 is 14 amino acids long. CDR1 LNHNV and CDR2 YYDKDF come from the germline V gene (reference sequence). V lost 0 bases and J 7 bases, leaving 11 bases between the germline ends.

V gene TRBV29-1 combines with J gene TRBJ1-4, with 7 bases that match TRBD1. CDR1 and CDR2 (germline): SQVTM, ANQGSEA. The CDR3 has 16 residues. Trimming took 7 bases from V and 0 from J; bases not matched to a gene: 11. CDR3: CSALITDRATNEKLFF. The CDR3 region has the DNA TGCAGCGCCCTTATAACCGACAGGGCAACTAATGAAAAACTGTTTTTT.

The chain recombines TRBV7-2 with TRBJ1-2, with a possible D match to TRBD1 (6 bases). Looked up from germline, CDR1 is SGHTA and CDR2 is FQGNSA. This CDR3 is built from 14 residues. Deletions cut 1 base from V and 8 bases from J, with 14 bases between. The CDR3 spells CASSLDTGMRGYTF. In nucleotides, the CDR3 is TGTGCCAGCAGCTTAGATACAGGGATGCGGGGCTACACCTTC.

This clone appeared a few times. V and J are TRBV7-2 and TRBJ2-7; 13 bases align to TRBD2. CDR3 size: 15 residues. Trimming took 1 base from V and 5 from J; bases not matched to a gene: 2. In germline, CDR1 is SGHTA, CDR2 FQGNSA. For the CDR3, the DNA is TGTGCCAGCAGCTTAGGGGGACTAGCGGGGAACGAGCAGTACTTC. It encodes CASSLGGLAGNEQYF.